This T cell receptor (beta chain) appears in the sequencing data of a study of blood T cell repertoires in COVID-19 (TCRdb year 2020). At the level of the whole study: The collaborator samples originated in the United States, Italy and Spain and spanned the acute and convalescent phases of COVID-19. The prospective study material was composed of cDNA or gDNA derived from T cells, B-cell-depleted T cells, or PBMCs. The dataset comprised deeply sampled blood TCRbeta repertoires from subjects exposed to, actively infected with, or recovered from COVID-19. A freely available public database, intended as a resource for researchers studying the immune response to SARS-CoV-2, is where the repertoires were released. The samples were drawn from the first 160 participants of the ongoing ImmuneRACE study and from 1,200 or so subjects provided by 6 global collaborators. The sample metadata nearly always contained a de-identified subject ID, COVID-19 status, age in years and sex. Where available, HLA class I and class II types were obtained from metadata supplied by the sample provider rather than from assay-based typing. Points the paper makes about the study in general: The amount of clinical and demographic metadata varied by source and participant and was provided uncurated.

TCRbeta CDR3 regions were amplified from genomic DNA using the immunoSEQ Assay, a bias-controlled multiplex PCR. The published analysis was carried out like this. The number of nucleated cells in each sample was estimated from the amplification of reference gene primers within the assay. To quantify the absolute abundance of each unique TCRbeta CDR3 rearrangement, sequence reads were collapsed and filtered. For each sample, productive Simpson clonality was calculated as the square root of Simpson's diversity index over productive rearrangements. What TCRdb holds here is the immuneACCESS table cut down to in-frame rearrangements. Part of the clones is not present; checked against another copy, under half of the missing clones reflect an unresolved V gene, and the others are unexplained. That table furnishes V, J and clone size, whereas the DNA furnished D and trimming. The sample contains hundreds of thousands of clones, 83% of them found a single time. The ten largest clones capture less than 7.5% of the sample.

As regards this clone: There is no known antigen for this receptor. No base quality values were provided; no much bigger clone lies one nucleotide off.

Each collaborating institution followed its own protocols to collect whole blood in K2EDTA tubes. Collaborator samples were shipped for TCRbeta analysis as frozen whole blood, isolated PBMCs, or DNA extracted from either sample type. According to the germline V gene, CDR1 reads MDHEN and CDR2 reads SYDVKM. V is cut by 6 bases and J by 7 bases, and the space between the germline ends is 13 bases. The CDR3 sequence holds 13 residues, the cysteine and phenylalanine included. Just CDR3 DNA is preserved here, 39 bases in frame from base 1. The chain is assembled from TRBV28 and TRBJ1-5; too little of a D gene remains to name it. The TCR originated in a woman in her 50s with acute or convalescent COVID-19. Sequences were obtained from peripheral blood. CDR3 sequence: CASRKTTAQPQHF. The nucleotide sequence is given as TGTGCCAGCAGAAAAACTACTGCCCAGCCCCAGCATTTT.